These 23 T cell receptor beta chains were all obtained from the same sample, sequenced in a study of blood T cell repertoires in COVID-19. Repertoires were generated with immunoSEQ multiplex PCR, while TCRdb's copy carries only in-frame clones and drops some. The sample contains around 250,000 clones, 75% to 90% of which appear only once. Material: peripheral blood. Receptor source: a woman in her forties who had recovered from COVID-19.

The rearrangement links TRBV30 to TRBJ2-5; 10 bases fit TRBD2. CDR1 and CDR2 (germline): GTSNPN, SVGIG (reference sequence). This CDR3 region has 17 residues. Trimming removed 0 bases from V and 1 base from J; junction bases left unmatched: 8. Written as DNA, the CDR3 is TGTGCCTGGAGTGTACCAGCGGGGGGGTTATCCCAAGAGACCCAGTACTTC. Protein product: CAWSVPAGGLSQETQYF.

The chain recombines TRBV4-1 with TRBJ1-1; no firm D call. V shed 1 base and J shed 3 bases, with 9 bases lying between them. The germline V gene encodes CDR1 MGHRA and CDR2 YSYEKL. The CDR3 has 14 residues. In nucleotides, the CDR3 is TGCGCCAGCAGCCAAGGGGCGCGGGACACTGAAGCTTTCTTT. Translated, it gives CASSQGARDTEAFF.

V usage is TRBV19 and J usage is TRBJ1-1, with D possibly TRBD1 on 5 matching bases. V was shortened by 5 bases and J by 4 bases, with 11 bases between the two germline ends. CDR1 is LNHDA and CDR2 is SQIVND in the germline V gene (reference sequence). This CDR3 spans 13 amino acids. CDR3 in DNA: TGTGCCAGTAGTGAACAGGTAGCCACTGAAGCTTTCTTT. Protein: CASSEQVATEAFF.

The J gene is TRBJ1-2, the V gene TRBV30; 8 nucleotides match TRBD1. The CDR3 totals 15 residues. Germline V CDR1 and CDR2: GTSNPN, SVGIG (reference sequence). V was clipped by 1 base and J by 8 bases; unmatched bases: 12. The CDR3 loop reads CAWSDFSLTGGGYTF. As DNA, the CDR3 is TGTGCCTGGAGTGATTTCTCTCTAACAGGGGGGGGCTACACCTTC.

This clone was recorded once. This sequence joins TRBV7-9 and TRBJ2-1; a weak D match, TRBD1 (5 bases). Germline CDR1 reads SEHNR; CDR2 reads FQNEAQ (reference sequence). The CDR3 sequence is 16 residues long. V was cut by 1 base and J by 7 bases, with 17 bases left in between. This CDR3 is CASSLVGQGIWNEQFF. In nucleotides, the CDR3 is TGTGCCAGCAGCTTAGTTGGGCAGGGAATTTGGAATGAGCAGTTCTTC. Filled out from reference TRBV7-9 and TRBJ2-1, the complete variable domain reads DTGVSQNPRHKITKRGQNVTFRCDPISEHNRLYWYRQTLGQGPEFLTYFQNEAQLEKSRLLSDRFSAERPKGSFSTLEIQRTEQGDSAMYLCASSLVGQGIWNEQFFGPGTRLTVL.

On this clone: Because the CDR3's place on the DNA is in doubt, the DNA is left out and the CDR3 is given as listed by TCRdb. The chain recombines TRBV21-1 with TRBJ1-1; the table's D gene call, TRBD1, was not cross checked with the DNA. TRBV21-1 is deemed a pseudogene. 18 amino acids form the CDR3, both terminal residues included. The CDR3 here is CASSKGSPWGQGAAEAFF.

The CDR3 nucleotides read TGTGCCAGCAGTGATTTGATCGGGGGAGGCTACAATGAGCAGTTCTTC. Translating it yields CASSDLIGGGYNEQFF. The chain combines TRBV2 with TRBJ2-1, with D possibly TRBD2 on 6 matching bases. CDR3 length equals 16 residues. Germline V gene lookup returns CDR1 SNHLY and CDR2 FYNNEI. V was shortened by 3 bases and J by 3 bases, with 15 bases between the two germline ends.

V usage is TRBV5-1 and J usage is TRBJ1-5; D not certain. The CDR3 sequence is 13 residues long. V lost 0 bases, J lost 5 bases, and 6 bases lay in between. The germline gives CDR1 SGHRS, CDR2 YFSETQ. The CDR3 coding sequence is TGCGCCAGCAGCTTGGTAGGAGATCAGCCCCAGCATTTT. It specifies CASSLVGDQPQHF.

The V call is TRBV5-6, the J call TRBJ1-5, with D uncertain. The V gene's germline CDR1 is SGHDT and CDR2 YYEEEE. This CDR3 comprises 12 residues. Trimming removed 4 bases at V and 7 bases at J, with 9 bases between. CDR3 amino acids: CASSVLAQPQHF. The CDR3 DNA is TGTGCCAGCAGCGTACTTGCCCAGCCCCAGCATTTT.

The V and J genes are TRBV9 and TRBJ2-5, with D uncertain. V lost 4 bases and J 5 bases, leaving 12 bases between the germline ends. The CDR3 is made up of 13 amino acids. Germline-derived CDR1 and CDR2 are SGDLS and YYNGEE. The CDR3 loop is CASSPRLGETQYF. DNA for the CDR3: TGTGCCAGCAGCCCACGACTTGGGGAGACCCAGTACTTC.

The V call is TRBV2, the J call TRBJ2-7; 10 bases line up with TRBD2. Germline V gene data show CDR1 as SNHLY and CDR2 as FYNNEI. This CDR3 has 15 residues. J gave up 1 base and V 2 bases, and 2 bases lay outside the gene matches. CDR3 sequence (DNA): TGTGCCAGCAGTGAATCTAGCGGGGGATCCTACGAGCAGTACGTC. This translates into CASSESSGGSYEQYV.

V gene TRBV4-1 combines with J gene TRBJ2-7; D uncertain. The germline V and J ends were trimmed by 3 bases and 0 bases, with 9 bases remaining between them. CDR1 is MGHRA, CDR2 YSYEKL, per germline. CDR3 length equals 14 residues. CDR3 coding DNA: TGCGCCAGCAGCCATATACCGAGCTCCTACGAGCAGTACTTC. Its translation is CASSHIPSSYEQYF.

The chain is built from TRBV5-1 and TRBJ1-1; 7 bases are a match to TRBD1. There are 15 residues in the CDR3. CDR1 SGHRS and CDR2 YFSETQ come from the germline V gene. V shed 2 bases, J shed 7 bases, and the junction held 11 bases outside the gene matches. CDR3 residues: CASSFLGDSRNEAFF. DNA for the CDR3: TGCGCCAGCAGCTTCTTGGGGGACAGTAGGAATGAAGCTTTCTTT.

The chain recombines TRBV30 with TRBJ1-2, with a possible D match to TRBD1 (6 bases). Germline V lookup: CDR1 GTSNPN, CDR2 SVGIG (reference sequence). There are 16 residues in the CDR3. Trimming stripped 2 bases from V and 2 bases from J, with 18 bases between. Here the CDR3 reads CAWSQYQSGQNYGYTF. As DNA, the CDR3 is TGTGCCTGGAGTCAATACCAGTCAGGACAGAACTATGGCTACACCTTC.

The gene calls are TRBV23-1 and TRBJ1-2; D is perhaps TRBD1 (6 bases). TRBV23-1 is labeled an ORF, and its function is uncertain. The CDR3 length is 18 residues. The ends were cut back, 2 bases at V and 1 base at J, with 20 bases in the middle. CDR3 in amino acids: CASSQGARGSLINYGYTF. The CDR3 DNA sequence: TGCGCCAGCAGTCAAGGAGCCAGGGGAAGCCTAATTAACTATGGCTACACCTTC.

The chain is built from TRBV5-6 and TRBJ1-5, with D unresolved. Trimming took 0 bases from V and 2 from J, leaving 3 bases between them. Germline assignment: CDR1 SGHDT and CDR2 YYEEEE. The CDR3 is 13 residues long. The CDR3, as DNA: TGTGCCAGCAGCTTGGCGGGCAATCAGCCCCAGCATTTT. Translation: CASSLAGNQPQHF.

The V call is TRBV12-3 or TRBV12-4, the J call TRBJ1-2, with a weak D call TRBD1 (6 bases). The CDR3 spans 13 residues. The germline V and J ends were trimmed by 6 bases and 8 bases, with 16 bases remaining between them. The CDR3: CASSNTGPKGYTF. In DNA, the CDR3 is TGTGCCAGCAGCAATACAGGGCCAAAAGGCTACACCTTC.

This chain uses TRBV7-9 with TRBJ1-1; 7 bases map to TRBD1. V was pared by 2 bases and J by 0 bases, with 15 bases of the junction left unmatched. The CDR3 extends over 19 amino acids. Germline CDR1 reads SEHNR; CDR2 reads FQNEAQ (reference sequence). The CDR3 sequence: CASSLSSFRTGAMNTEAFF. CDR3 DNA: TGTGCCAGCAGCTTAAGTAGTTTCCGGACAGGAGCCATGAACACTGAAGCTTTCTTT.

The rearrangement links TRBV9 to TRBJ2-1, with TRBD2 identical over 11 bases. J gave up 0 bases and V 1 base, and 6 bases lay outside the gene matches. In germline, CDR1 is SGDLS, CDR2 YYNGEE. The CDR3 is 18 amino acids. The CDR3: CASSVLAGGPSSYNEQFF. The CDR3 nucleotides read TGTGCCAGCAGCGTACTAGCGGGGGGCCCTAGCTCCTACAATGAGCAGTTCTTC.

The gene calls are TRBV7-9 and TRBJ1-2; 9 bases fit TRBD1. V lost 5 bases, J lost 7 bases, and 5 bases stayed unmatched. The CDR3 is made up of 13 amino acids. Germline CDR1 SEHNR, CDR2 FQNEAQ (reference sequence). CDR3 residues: CASSLQGAFGYTF. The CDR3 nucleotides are TGTGCCAGCAGCCTACAGGGGGCATTTGGCTACACCTTC. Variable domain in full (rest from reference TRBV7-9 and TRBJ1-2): DTGVSQNPRHKITKRGQNVTFRCDPISEHNRLYWYRQTLGQGPEFLTYFQNEAQLEKSRLLSDRFSAERPKGSFSTLEIQRTEQGDSAMYLCASSLQGAFGYTFGSGTRLTVV.

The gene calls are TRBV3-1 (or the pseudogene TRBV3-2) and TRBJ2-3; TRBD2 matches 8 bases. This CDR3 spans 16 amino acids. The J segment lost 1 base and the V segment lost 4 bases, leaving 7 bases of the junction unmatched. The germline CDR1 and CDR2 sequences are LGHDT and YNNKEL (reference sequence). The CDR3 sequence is CASSRGTSWGTDTQYF. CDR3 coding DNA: TGTGCCAGCAGCCGAGGGACTAGTTGGGGCACAGATACGCAGTATTTT.

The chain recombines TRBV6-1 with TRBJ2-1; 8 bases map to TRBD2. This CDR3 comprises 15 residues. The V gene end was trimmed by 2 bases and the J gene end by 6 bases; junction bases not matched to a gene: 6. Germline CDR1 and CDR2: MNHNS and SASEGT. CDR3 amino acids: CASSEFTSGPNEQFF. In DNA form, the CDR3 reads TGTGCCAGCAGTGAATTTACTAGCGGACCCAATGAGCAGTTCTTC.

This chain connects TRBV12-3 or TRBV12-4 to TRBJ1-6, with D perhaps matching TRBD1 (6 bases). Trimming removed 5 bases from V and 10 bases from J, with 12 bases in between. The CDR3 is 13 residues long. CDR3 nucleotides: TGTGCCAGCAGTCGGACAGCGGGATCACCCCTCCACTTT. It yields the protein CASSRTAGSPLHF.